This record covers a single TCR beta chain. Antigen: not known. The data stem from a study of beta chain features in type 1 diabetes. The ends were cut back, 2 bases at V and 9 bases at J, with 6 bases in the middle. The CDR3 runs to 11 residues. CDR1 is SGHAT and CDR2 is FQNNGV in the germline V gene. Reverse transcription of all isolated RNA meant that expressed TCRB transcripts were sequenced. The protocol was immunoSEQ multiplex PCR, while the TCRdb copy is restricted to in-frame clones and leaves out a portion. The repertoire holds hundreds of thousands of clones, with roughly 17% as singletons. Notes on the study in general: All four CD4+ subsets from Type 1 diabetes patients carried moderately but significantly shorter TCRB CDR3s. A cDNA-based sequencing approach could over-represent cells with high TCR expression. Junctions at VDJ sites from type 1 diabetes patients had fewer insertions and more deletions. Naive, central memory and regulatory TCRB repertoires appeared more similar among patients than healthy donors.

The genes are TRBV11-2 and TRBJ2-3, with D hard to call. The sequence was obtained from a woman aged 18-29 years in good health. Sequenced sample: naive CD4+ T cells from blood. CDR3 in amino acids: CASSLSWTQYF. CDR3 sequence (DNA): TGTGCCAGCAGCTTATCATGGACGCAGTATTTT. Looking up the rest from reference TRBV11-2 and TRBJ2-3 gives the full variable domain: EAGVAQSPRYKIIEKRQSVAFWCNPISGHATLYWYQQILGQGPKLLIQFQNNGVVDDSQLPKDRFSAERLKGVDSTLKIQPAKLEDSAVYLCASSLSWTQYFGPGTRLTVL.